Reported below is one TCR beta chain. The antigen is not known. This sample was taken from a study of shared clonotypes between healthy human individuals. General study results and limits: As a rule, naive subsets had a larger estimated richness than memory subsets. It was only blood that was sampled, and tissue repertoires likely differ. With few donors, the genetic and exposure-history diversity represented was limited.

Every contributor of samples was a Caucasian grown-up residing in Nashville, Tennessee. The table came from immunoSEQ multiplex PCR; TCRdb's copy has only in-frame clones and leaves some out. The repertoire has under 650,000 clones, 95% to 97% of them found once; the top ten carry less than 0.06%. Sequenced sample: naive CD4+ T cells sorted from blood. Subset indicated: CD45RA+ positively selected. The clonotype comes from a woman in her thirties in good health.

The CDR3 DNA sequence: TGTGCCAGCTCACCCCAAGGACAGGGGTCAACCTACGAGCAGTACTTC. Translated: CASSPQGQGSTYEQYF. This chain joins TRBV18 and TRBJ2-7, with 9 bases identical to TRBD1. CDR1 is KGHSH and CDR2 is LQKENI in the germline V gene. The CDR3 loop spans 16 amino acids. The J segment lost 2 bases and the V segment lost 3 bases, leaving 8 bases of the junction unmatched.